The rows below give T cell receptor beta chains drawn from one sample of a study of CD8 T cells in Susac syndrome. Using its own MiXCR run on the immunoSEQ multiplex PCR reads, TCRdb lists one record per CDR3 protein. The table records approximately 300,000 distinct CDR3 sequences, 65% to 90% of them present only once. Input material: CD8+ T cells from PBMCs. These receptor sequences come from a human donor with multiple sclerosis. Each CDR3 is given with its conserved first and last residue. The D gene is left open where the match is weak. Not every row has a clone size; where given, it reads once, few, many or a size class.

-	TRBJ1-1	TRBV14	-	TGTGCCAGCACCCTCATGAACACTGAAGCTTTCTTT	CASTLMNTEAFF
-	TRBJ1-1	TRBV9	-	TGTGCCAGCAACGCCCCACTCGGGGCGAACACTGAAGCTTTCTTT	CASNAPLGANTEAFF
-	TRBJ1-1	TRBV12-3/TRBV12-4	-	TGTGCCAGCAGTGCCGGAGGGGGAGGCACTGAAGCTTTCTTT	CASSAGGGGTEAFF
-	TRBJ2-1	TRBV4-1	TRBD2	TGCGCCAGCAGCCTCACGGACGGGAGGTACAATGAGCAGTTCTTC	CASSLTDGRYNEQFF
-	TRBJ2-7	TRBV27	-	TGTGCCAGCAGTTCCCTGGACCCCCTCGAGCAGTACTTC	CASSSLDPLEQYF
-	TRBJ2-1	TRBV11-3	-	TGTGCCAGCAGCTTGGGACGGAGCGACCCAATGAAACTCTACAATGAGCAGTTCTTC	CASSLGRSDPMKLYNEQFF
-	TRBJ2-1	TRBV27	-	TGTGCCAGCACCTCACCGGGCGGAGCACCAAGCAATGAGCAGTTCTTC	CASTSPGGAPSNEQFF
once	TRBJ2-7	TRBV7-8	-	TGTGCCAGCAGGGGCGTAATCTCCTACGAGCAGTACTTC	CASRGVISYEQYF
-	TRBJ2-3	TRBV20-1	-	TGCAGTGCTGGAACTGGTTCGATTTGGCGGGACGGTGATACGCAGTATTTT	CSAGTGSIWRDGDTQYF
-	TRBJ2-1	TRBV4-3	-	TGCGCCAGCAGCCAAGATCGCCGGTGGGAGCAGTTCTTC	CASSQDRRWEQFF
-	TRBJ2-7	TRBV10-1	-	TGCGCCAGCAGTGAAGGGATTAAGGGGCTCGACGAGCAGTACTTC	CASSEGIKGLDEQYF
once	TRBJ2-2	TRBV20-1	-	TGCAGTGCTAGAGAGGGAACCGGGGAGCTGTTTTTT	CSAREGTGELFF
-	TRBJ2-7	TRBV3-1	-	TGTGCCAGCAGCCAAGGCGGTAGCGGAGGAGCGAGGGAAGTCTCCTACGAGCAGTACTTC	CASSQGGSGGAREVSYEQYF
few	TRBJ1-1	TRBV10-3	TRBD1	TGTGCCATCAGTGACGACAGGGGGAGTGATGAAGCTTTCTTT	CAISDDRGSDEAFF
-	TRBJ2-1	TRBV6-1	-	TGTGCCAGCAGTGAAACTAGGGTCGGCAATGAGCAGTTCTTC	CASSETRVGNEQFF